This T cell receptor beta chain was found in a study of molecular identifiers for immune sequencing clone quantification. Findings and limits, study-wide: Clones that had above 20 RNA copies took up over 99% of effector molecules but under 1% in naive cells.

CDR3 length equals 17 residues. Germline V CDR1 and CDR2: SGHRS, YFSETQ. V was pared by 4 bases and J by 3 bases, with 21 bases between. To note about this clonotype: Its antigen is unidentified.

Preparation of naive CD8 libraries involved about 17,000 to 1,100,000 sorted cells and 10%, 30% or 50% RNA. Bulk TCR libraries were made with methods that had been previously described and with listed TCR primers. TCRdb re-called the PCR reads through MiXCR, storing one row per CDR3 protein. The sample yields around 470,000 distinct CDR3 sequences, 20% to 25% seen once. The J gene is TRBJ2-3, the V gene TRBV5-1; D not resolved. This clonotype was sampled from a human donor in good health. Some libraries in this study had Jurkat cell RNA spiked in. The sample was naive CD8+ T cells from blood, with Jurkat cell RNA spiked in. Subset noted: FACS-sorted CD8+CD4-CCR7+CD45RA+ naive T cells. This chain's CDR3 is CASSQSGGSLLTDTQYF. The CDR3 coding sequence is TGCGCCAGCAGCCAGAGTGGTGGATCCCTCCTAACAGATACGCAGTATTTT.